This is a list of T cell receptor beta chains from one sample in a study of CD8 T cells in Susac syndrome. TCRdb reprocessed the immunoSEQ multiplex PCR reads via MiXCR and lists one record per CDR3 protein. The sample shows about 120,000 distinct CDR3 sequences, approximately 96% of them seen only once. The sequenced material came from CD4+ T cells from PBMCs. These TCRs come from a human donor with Susac syndrome. Each CDR3 is given with its conserved first and last residue. A D gene is named only where the DNA matches it firmly. Clone size is stated in some rows and not others, as once, few, many or a class when expanded.

v_call: TRBV27
d_call: NA
j_call: TRBJ2-5
clone_size: NA
cdr3_nt: TGTGCCAGCAGTTTATACGGCGGTGGGGAGACCCAGTACTTC
cdr3_aa: CASSLYGGGETQYF

v_call: TRBV5-1
d_call: NA
j_call: TRBJ2-6
clone_size: NA
cdr3_nt: TGCGCCAGCAGCCCAACCAGCTCTGGGGCCAACGTCCTGACTTTC
cdr3_aa: CASSPTSSGANVLTF

v_call: TRBV29-1
d_call: NA
j_call: TRBJ2-7
clone_size: NA
cdr3_nt: TGCAGCGTTGCTCCCGATCCGGGGTACGGCGAGCAGTACTTC
cdr3_aa: CSVAPDPGYGEQYF

v_call: TRBV20-1
d_call: NA
j_call: TRBJ2-1
clone_size: NA
cdr3_nt: TGCAGTTCAACCCTCAGGACCAATGAGCAGTTCTTC
cdr3_aa: CSSTLRTNEQFF

v_call: TRBV3-1
d_call: NA
j_call: TRBJ1-2
clone_size: NA
cdr3_nt: TGTGCCAGCAGCCAAGGGACAGTCTATGGCTACACCTTC
cdr3_aa: CASSQGTVYGYTF

v_call: TRBV4-2
d_call: TRBD2
j_call: TRBJ2-4
clone_size: NA
cdr3_nt: TGTGCCAGCAGCCAATCGACGGGGACTAGAAACATTCAGTACTTC
cdr3_aa: CASSQSTGTRNIQYF

v_call: TRBV5-4
d_call: NA
j_call: TRBJ2-1
clone_size: NA
cdr3_nt: TGTGCCAGCAGCTTGGATAGCGGCTCCTACAATGAGCAGTTCTTC
cdr3_aa: CASSLDSGSYNEQFF

v_call: TRBV29-1
d_call: NA
j_call: TRBJ2-1
clone_size: NA
cdr3_nt: TGCAGCGTTGCAACCGACCGCAATGAGCAGTTCTTC
cdr3_aa: CSVATDRNEQFF

v_call: TRBV19
d_call: NA
j_call: TRBJ1-2
clone_size: NA
cdr3_nt: TGTGCCAGTAGTATAGAGAGGGTCGGCTATGGCTACACCTTC
cdr3_aa: CASSIERVGYGYTF

v_call: TRBV29-1
d_call: NA
j_call: TRBJ2-1
clone_size: NA
cdr3_nt: TGCAGCGTTCCATTCACCATGACAGGTCCCTACAATGAGCAGTTCTTC
cdr3_aa: CSVPFTMTGPYNEQFF

v_call: TRBV4-2
d_call: TRBD2
j_call: TRBJ2-5
clone_size: NA
cdr3_nt: TGTGCCAGCAGCCAAGGTCGGACTAGCGGGGACCCCAGAGAGACCCAGTACTTC
cdr3_aa: CASSQGRTSGDPRETQYF

v_call: TRBV3-1
d_call: NA
j_call: TRBJ1-5
clone_size: NA
cdr3_nt: TGTGCCAGCAGCCAAGGGGGTCAGCCCCAGCATTTT
cdr3_aa: CASSQGGQPQHF

v_call: TRBV29-1
d_call: NA
j_call: TRBJ1-1
clone_size: NA
cdr3_nt: TGCAGCGTGGGCGTTATCGGCTTT
cdr3_aa: CSVGVIGF

v_call: TRBV20-1
d_call: NA
j_call: TRBJ2-2
clone_size: NA
cdr3_nt: TGCAGTGCTAGTCTGCATAACACCGGGGAGCTGTTTTTT
cdr3_aa: CSASLHNTGELFF

v_call: TRBV20-1
d_call: TRBD2
j_call: TRBJ2-5
clone_size: NA
cdr3_nt: TGCAGTGCTAGATCTGGGGGAGACGGGAGGGCCATTGAGACCCAGTACTTC
cdr3_aa: CSARSGGDGRAIETQYF

v_call: TRBV7-9
d_call: TRBD1
j_call: TRBJ2-7
clone_size: NA
cdr3_nt: TGTGCCAGCAGCTTAGCGGCACAGGGGGCGGCGTACTTC
cdr3_aa: CASSLAAQGAAYF

v_call: TRBV6-6
d_call: TRBD1
j_call: TRBJ2-2
clone_size: NA
cdr3_nt: TGTGCCAGCAGCCCCCCCGGGACAGCCGCCGCCGGGGAGCTGTTTTTT
cdr3_aa: CASSPPGTAAAGELFF

v_call: TRBV19
d_call: TRBD2
j_call: TRBJ2-7
clone_size: once
cdr3_nt: TGTGCCAGTAGACCGACCCAGCCATACGGGGGGGAGCAGTACTTC
cdr3_aa: CASRPTQPYGGEQYF

v_call: TRBV30
d_call: NA
j_call: TRBJ2-3
clone_size: NA
cdr3_nt: TGTGCGGCCGGCTCCTATAGCACAGATACGCAGTATTTT
cdr3_aa: CAAGSYSTDTQYF

v_call: TRBV18
d_call: NA
j_call: TRBJ2-6
clone_size: NA
cdr3_nt: TGTGCCAGCTCACCAGCTGCCCCTTCTGGGGCCAACGTCCTGACTTTC
cdr3_aa: CASSPAAPSGANVLTF

v_call: TRBV4-2
d_call: NA
j_call: TRBJ1-5
clone_size: NA
cdr3_nt: TGTGCCAGCAGCCAAAGGCAGGGAGGGAATCAGCCCCAGCATTTT
cdr3_aa: CASSQRQGGNQPQHF

v_call: TRBV7-2
d_call: NA
j_call: TRBJ2-7
clone_size: NA
cdr3_nt: TGTGCCAGCAGCTTAGCGCGTGGCAGTTACTACGAGCAGTACTTC
cdr3_aa: CASSLARGSYYEQYF

v_call: TRBV20-1
d_call: NA
j_call: TRBJ1-1
clone_size: NA
cdr3_nt: TGCAGTGCCCCCTTTGGAATGAACACTGAAGCTTTCTTT
cdr3_aa: CSAPFGMNTEAFF

v_call: TRBV28
d_call: TRBD1
j_call: TRBJ2-7
clone_size: once
cdr3_nt: TGTGCCAGCAGCCAAGGGACAGTTCAGCACGAGCAGTACTTC
cdr3_aa: CASSQGTVQHEQYF

v_call: TRBV2
d_call: NA
j_call: TRBJ1-2
clone_size: NA
cdr3_nt: TGTGCCAGCAAGACTCAGGGAACTTCCTATGGCTACACCTTC
cdr3_aa: CASKTQGTSYGYTF

v_call: TRBV6-5
d_call: NA
j_call: TRBJ1-2
clone_size: NA
cdr3_nt: TGTGCCAGCAGCCGAGGGGGTTCCGATGGCTACACCTTC
cdr3_aa: CASSRGGSDGYTF

v_call: TRBV6-5
d_call: NA
j_call: TRBJ2-1
clone_size: NA
cdr3_nt: TGTGCAACGCAACTAGGTCTCTTTGGTGAGCAGTTCTTC
cdr3_aa: CATQLGLFGEQFF

v_call: TRBV4-3
d_call: TRBD1
j_call: TRBJ1-4
clone_size: NA
cdr3_nt: TGCGCCAGCAGCCCCCACAACGTGGGGACAGGGGAAGAAAAACTGTTTTTT
cdr3_aa: CASSPHNVGTGEEKLFF

v_call: TRBV14
d_call: NA
j_call: TRBJ1-2
clone_size: few
cdr3_nt: TGTGCCAGCAGCCAAGATCTGAACTATGGCTACACCTTC
cdr3_aa: CASSQDLNYGYTF

v_call: TRBV14
d_call: NA
j_call: TRBJ2-3
clone_size: NA
cdr3_nt: TGTGCCAGCAGCCCTTCTAGCACAGATACGCAGTATTTT
cdr3_aa: CASSPSSTDTQYF

v_call: TRBV4-2
d_call: TRBD2
j_call: TRBJ2-3
clone_size: NA
cdr3_nt: TGTGCCAGCAGCCGGGGACTAGCGGACCTAGATACGCAGTATTTT
cdr3_aa: CASSRGLADLDTQYF

v_call: TRBV30
d_call: NA
j_call: TRBJ1-1
clone_size: NA
cdr3_nt: TGTGCCTGGAGTGTACGGAGAGGGACTGAAGCTTTCTTT
cdr3_aa: CAWSVRRGTEAFF

v_call: TRBV15
d_call: NA
j_call: TRBJ2-1
clone_size: NA
cdr3_nt: TGTGCCACCAGCGTGAACAGACTAGGGGTCGATGAGCAGTTCTTC
cdr3_aa: CATSVNRLGVDEQFF

v_call: TRBV20-1
d_call: TRBD2
j_call: TRBJ2-1
clone_size: NA
cdr3_nt: TGCAGTGCCACCAGTCCGCGAAGCGGGAGTACGCGGGGTGTTGAGCAGTTCTTC
cdr3_aa: CSATSPRSGSTRGVEQFF

v_call: TRBV9
d_call: NA
j_call: TRBJ1-2
clone_size: NA
cdr3_nt: TGTGCCAGCAGCGTCGGGTATGGCTACACCTTC
cdr3_aa: CASSVGYGYTF

v_call: TRBV6-5
d_call: NA
j_call: TRBJ2-1
clone_size: NA
cdr3_nt: TGTGCCAGCAGTTACTCTGGAGGGACAGAGTACAATGAGCAGTTCTTC
cdr3_aa: CASSYSGGTEYNEQFF

v_call: TRBV20-1
d_call: TRBD2
j_call: TRBJ2-3
clone_size: few
cdr3_nt: TGCAGTGCTCCTACTAGCGGGAGTACAGATACGCAGTATTTT
cdr3_aa: CSAPTSGSTDTQYF

v_call: TRBV24-1
d_call: TRBD1
j_call: TRBJ2-1
clone_size: NA
cdr3_nt: TGTGCCACCAGTGATACGGGACAGGGCAAAGGGGGTGAGCAGTTCTTC
cdr3_aa: CATSDTGQGKGGEQFF

v_call: TRBV7-2
d_call: NA
j_call: TRBJ2-3
clone_size: NA
cdr3_nt: TGTGCCAGCAGCCCCGACACAGATACGCAGTATTTT
cdr3_aa: CASSPDTDTQYF

v_call: TRBV29-1
d_call: NA
j_call: TRBJ1-2
clone_size: NA
cdr3_nt: TGCAGCGTTGAACAACACCTCTATGGCTACACCTTC
cdr3_aa: CSVEQHLYGYTF

v_call: TRBV30
d_call: NA
j_call: TRBJ1-4
clone_size: once
cdr3_nt: TGTGCCTGGAGTGGCGAGAGGGGTGAAAAACTGTTTTTT
cdr3_aa: CAWSGERGEKLFF

v_call: TRBV7-2
d_call: NA
j_call: TRBJ2-7
clone_size: NA
cdr3_nt: TGTGCCAGCAGTCCTTCTAGAAGCTCCTACGAGCAGTACTTC
cdr3_aa: CASSPSRSSYEQYF

v_call: TRBV5-5
d_call: NA
j_call: TRBJ2-1
clone_size: once
cdr3_nt: TGTGCCAGCAGCTTTGACAGGACCGTGTTGGGTGAGCAGTTCTTC
cdr3_aa: CASSFDRTVLGEQFF

v_call: TRBV9
d_call: TRBD1
j_call: TRBJ1-1
clone_size: NA
cdr3_nt: TGTGCCAGCAGCGTGGCGACGGGACAGCTGAACACTGAAGCTTTCTTT
cdr3_aa: CASSVATGQLNTEAFF

v_call: TRBV2
d_call: NA
j_call: TRBJ1-4
clone_size: NA
cdr3_nt: TGTGCCAGCAGAGCGGGCACCTCGGTGAGGACTAATGAAAAACTGTTTTTT
cdr3_aa: CASRAGTSVRTNEKLFF

v_call: TRBV20-1
d_call: NA
j_call: TRBJ2-5
clone_size: NA
cdr3_nt: TGCAGTGGGAAGGGACACTTGATCCAAGAGACCCAGTACTTC
cdr3_aa: CSGKGHLIQETQYF

v_call: TRBV12-3/TRBV12-4
d_call: NA
j_call: TRBJ2-7
clone_size: NA
cdr3_nt: TGTGCCAGCAGTTTTTGGGGAAACGAGCAGTACTTC
cdr3_aa: CASSFWGNEQYF

v_call: TRBV29-1
d_call: NA
j_call: TRBJ1-1
clone_size: NA
cdr3_nt: TGCAGCGTCGATCTGGCGAACACTGAAGCTTTCTTT
cdr3_aa: CSVDLANTEAFF

v_call: TRBV6-2/TRBV6-3
d_call: TRBD1
j_call: TRBJ2-5
clone_size: NA
cdr3_nt: TGTGCCAGCAGTTCCAACAGGGGGCGAGAGACCCAGTACTTC
cdr3_aa: CASSSNRGRETQYF

v_call: TRBV14
d_call: TRBD2
j_call: TRBJ2-2
clone_size: NA
cdr3_nt: TGTGCCAGCAGCCAAACCCATCCGGGCGGGAGTCGATCCGGGGAGCTGTTTTTT
cdr3_aa: CASSQTHPGGSRSGELFF

v_call: TRBV12-3/TRBV12-4
d_call: NA
j_call: TRBJ1-2
clone_size: NA
cdr3_nt: TGTGCCAGCAGGAATACAGTCTATGGCTACACCTTC
cdr3_aa: CASRNTVYGYTF

v_call: TRBV28
d_call: NA
j_call: TRBJ2-5
clone_size: NA
cdr3_nt: TGTGCCAGCAGTAGCCCTCCGGAGGGCCGGGAGACCCAGTACTTC
cdr3_aa: CASSSPPEGRETQYF

v_call: TRBV6-1
d_call: TRBD2
j_call: TRBJ2-2
clone_size: NA
cdr3_nt: TGTGCCAGCCTTCCGGGACTAGGGTCAAACACCGGGGAGCTGTTTTTT
cdr3_aa: CASLPGLGSNTGELFF

v_call: TRBV7-9
d_call: TRBD1
j_call: TRBJ1-4
clone_size: NA
cdr3_nt: TGTGCCAGCAGTCCACAGGGGACTACTAATGAAAAACTGTTTTTT
cdr3_aa: CASSPQGTTNEKLFF

v_call: TRBV6-2/TRBV6-3
d_call: TRBD2
j_call: TRBJ2-7
clone_size: NA
cdr3_nt: TGTGCCAGCGAAGCGGGAGGAAGGGACTACGAGCAGTACTTC
cdr3_aa: CASEAGGRDYEQYF

v_call: TRBV12-3/TRBV12-4
d_call: NA
j_call: TRBJ2-1
clone_size: NA
cdr3_nt: TGTGCCAGCAGTCTTCGATTGGGAAAGAGCTACAATGAGCAGTTCTTC
cdr3_aa: CASSLRLGKSYNEQFF

v_call: TRBV28
d_call: NA
j_call: TRBJ2-3
clone_size: NA
cdr3_nt: TGTGCCAGCAGCCTACTACACGAAGATACGCAGTATTTT
cdr3_aa: CASSLLHEDTQYF